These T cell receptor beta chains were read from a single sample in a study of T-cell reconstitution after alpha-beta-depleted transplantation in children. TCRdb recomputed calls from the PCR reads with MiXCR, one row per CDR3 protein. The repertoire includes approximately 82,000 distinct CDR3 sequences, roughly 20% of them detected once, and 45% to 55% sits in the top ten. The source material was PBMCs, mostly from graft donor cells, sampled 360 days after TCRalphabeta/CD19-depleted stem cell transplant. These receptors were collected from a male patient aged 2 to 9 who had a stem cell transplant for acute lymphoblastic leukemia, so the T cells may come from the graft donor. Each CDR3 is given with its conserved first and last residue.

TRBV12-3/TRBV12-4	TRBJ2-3	CASHATWGRTDTLYF
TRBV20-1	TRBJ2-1	CSARDRAGGPGGYNEQFF
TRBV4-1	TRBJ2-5	CASSPTSGVQETQYF
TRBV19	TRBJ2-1	CASSIGIGYNEQFF
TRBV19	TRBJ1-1	CASSIRDRSNTEAFF
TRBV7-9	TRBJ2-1	CASSFSGTSGRVNEQFF
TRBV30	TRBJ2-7	CAWSRLAGVAYEQYF
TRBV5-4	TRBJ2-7	CASSLGRGGRPPGYEQYF
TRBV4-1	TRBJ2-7	CASSQAGAAYEQYF
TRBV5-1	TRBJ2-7	CASSSGQGREQYF
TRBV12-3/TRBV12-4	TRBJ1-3	CARRPVGTSGNTIYF
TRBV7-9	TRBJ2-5	CASSFFSFEPQETQYF
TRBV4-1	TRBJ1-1	CASSQGDRGLNTEAFF
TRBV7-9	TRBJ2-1	CASSSRLALAYNEQFF